These 10 T cell receptor beta chains were sequenced from one sample in a study of spatial heterogeneity in lung cancer. Via MiXCR, TCRdb re-called the 5' RACE reads, giving one row per CDR3 protein. The sample includes about 52,000 distinct CDR3 sequences, roughly 7.5% of them seen just once. Time point described: sample taken at primary tumor resection. Unsorted whole RNA from tumor, nontumor lung or frozen PBMC underwent sequencing. Specimen: PBMCs, collected at surgery. The receptors shown here come from a female donor with early-stage non-small cell lung cancer.

J is TRBJ2-5 and V is TRBV3-1, with TRBD2 as a possible D gene (5 bases). In germline, CDR1 is LGHDT, CDR2 YNNKEL (reference sequence). V lost 0 bases, J lost 3 bases, and 5 bases lay in between. The CDR3 has 13 amino acids. The CDR3 DNA reads TGTGCCAGCAGCCAAGAACTAGAAGAGACCCAGTACTTC. Translated, it gives CASSQELEETQYF.

At least ten counts were recorded for this clonotype. The V call is TRBV18, the J call TRBJ2-3; 9 nucleotides line up with TRBD2. Trimming at V came to 1 base and at J to 2 bases, leaving 10 bases not matched to a gene. CDR1 KGHSH and CDR2 LQKENI come from the germline V gene. This CDR3 has 18 residues. CDR3 amino acids: CASSPLRSAGGLTDTQYF. The CDR3 coding sequence is TGTGCCAGCTCACCACTGCGGTCAGCGGGGGGCCTCACAGATACGCAGTATTTT.

Many counts were recorded for this clonotype. The chain links TRBV3-1 to TRBJ2-3, with no clear D. The V gene lost 1 base and the J gene lost 6 bases, with 17 bases spanning the gap. The CDR3 covers 16 residues. Germline assignment: CDR1 LGHDT and CDR2 YNNKEL (reference sequence). The CDR3 loop reads CASSQGTSAFWDTQYF. The CDR3 DNA sequence: TGTGCCAGCAGCCAAGGCACTTCGGCCTTCTGGGATACGCAGTATTTT.

The chain couples TRBV27 to TRBJ2-7, with unresolved D. CDR1 is MNHEY and CDR2 is SMNVEV in the germline V gene (reference sequence). This CDR3 is 15 amino acids long. V was cut by 6 bases and J by 3 bases, with 18 bases left in between. The CDR3 DNA is TGTGCCAGCAGCCCTAAGGCCTGGGGTTACTACGAGCAGTACTTC. This codes for CASSPKAWGYYEQYF.

This clonotype has at least ten counts. The chain is built from TRBV5-1 and TRBJ2-5; D is unclear. V was trimmed by 0 bases and J by 3 bases, leaving 6 bases between them. The V gene's germline CDR1 is SGHRS and CDR2 YFSETQ. CDR3 length: 13 amino acids. The CDR3 is CASSLDFEETQYF. The CDR3 bases are TGCGCCAGCAGCTTGGACTTTGAAGAGACCCAGTACTTC.

This clonotype has ten or more counts. This rearrangement joins TRBV29-1 to TRBJ2-1; D not resolved. Germline V gene data show CDR1 as SQVTM and CDR2 as ANQGSEA. Trimming left V 4 bases short and J 5 bases short, with 9 bases between. This CDR3 has 12 residues. The CDR3 loop is CSVVSPNNEQFF. DNA of the CDR3: TGCAGCGTTGTATCGCCCAACAATGAGCAGTTCTTC.

The rearrangement joins TRBV28 to TRBJ2-2, with D maybe TRBD2 (6 bases). The CDR3 is 13 amino acids. Germline loops: CDR1 MDHEN, CDR2 SYDVKM. CDR3 nucleotides: TGTGCAAGCGGGCCAGTCAACACCGGGGAGCTGTTTTTT. Protein sequence: CASGPVNTGELFF.

This clonotype was detected only a few times. V and J are TRBV5-1 and TRBJ2-1, with D possibly being TRBD1 or TRBD2 (5 bases each). From germline, CDR1 is SGHRS and CDR2 YFSETQ. The CDR3 loop spans 14 amino acids. The V end lost 4 bases, the J end lost 7 bases, and 15 bases lay between the germline ends. The CDR3 protein is CASSPGPHTNEQFF. CDR3 bases: TGCGCCAGCAGCCCGGGACCCCACACTAATGAGCAGTTCTTC.

This rearrangement joins TRBV7-2 to TRBJ2-5; D uncertain. The CDR3 sequence is 14 residues long. Germline V lookup: CDR1 SGHTA, CDR2 FQGNSA. Trimming cost V 1 base and J 0 bases, with 6 bases left between them. For the CDR3, the DNA is TGTGCCAGCAGCTTAGTTCGGAACCAAGAGACCCAGTACTTC. It is translated as CASSLVRNQETQYF.

The table lists this clonotype with many counts. The V call is TRBV3-1, the J call TRBJ2-5; tentative D call: TRBD2 (6 bases). The CDR3 has 14 residues. Between the trimmed V and J ends, which lost 3 bases and 7 bases, there was a span of 15 bases. Germline V CDR1 and CDR2: LGHDT, YNNKEL (reference sequence). The DNA for the CDR3 is TGTGCCAGCAGCCAGGGCAGGACCGGGGGGACCCAGTACTTC. Encoded protein: CASSQGRTGGTQYF.